This entry lists 10 T cell receptor beta chains sequenced from one sample in a study of blood T cell repertoires in COVID-19. The data were produced by immunoSEQ multiplex PCR, yet TCRdb's version contains in-frame clones alone and is incomplete. The table lists approximately 110,000 clones, about 85% of them singletons. Material for sequencing was peripheral blood. The receptors here all came from a human donor in a cohort sampled during active COVID-19.

The count of this clone is one. The rearrangement uses TRBV5-1 and TRBJ1-3; D is ambiguous. CDR1 SGHRS and CDR2 YFSETQ come from the germline V gene. Trimming stripped 0 bases from V and 8 bases from J, with 9 bases between. The CDR3 runs 13 residues. Here the CDR3 reads CASSLVGGDTIYF. The CDR3 coding sequence is TGCGCCAGCAGCTTGGTCGGTGGTGACACCATATATTTT.

The J gene is TRBJ1-1, the V gene TRBV7-2, with TRBD1 identical over 8 bases. V shed 4 bases, J shed 2 bases, and the junction held 6 bases outside the gene matches. Germline CDR1 and CDR2: SGHTA and FQGNSA. This CDR3 contains 15 residues. For the CDR3, the DNA is TGTGCCAGCAGCTCTCACAGGGGGGCTAACACTGAAGCTTTCTTT. Amino acid sequence: CASSSHRGANTEAFF.

This chain uses TRBV30 with TRBJ2-2, with no clear D. Germline lookup yields CDR1 GTSNPN and CDR2 SVGIG (reference sequence). This CDR3 is 13 amino acids long. V lost 0 bases and J lost 5, with 7 bases in between. The CDR3, as DNA: TGTGCCTGGAGTGTACGAGAGACCGGGGAGCTGTTTTTT. Its protein product is CAWSVRETGELFF.

This clone was counted ten times or more. The chain links TRBV3-1 (or the pseudogene TRBV3-2) to TRBJ1-5; 12 nucleotides line up with TRBD1. CDR3 size: 17 residues. Germline CDR1 reads LGHDT; CDR2 reads YNNKEL (reference sequence). The V segment lost 4 bases and the J segment 1 base; nucleotides outside the gene matches: 5. CDR3 residues: CASSPGTGGPSNQPQHF. CDR3 coding DNA: TGTGCCAGCAGCCCCGGGACAGGGGGCCCAAGCAATCAGCCCCAGCATTTT.

The gene calls are TRBV12-3 or TRBV12-4 and TRBJ2-5; unclear D gene. Between the trimmed V and J ends, which lost 3 bases and 5 bases, there was a span of 7 bases. This CDR3 has 12 residues. CDR3: CASSFRAETQYF. In nucleotides, the CDR3 is TGTGCCAGCAGTTTTCGAGCTGAGACCCAGTACTTC.

The rearrangement uses TRBV6-6 and TRBJ1-3, with 7 bases matching TRBD1. The CDR3 length is 16 residues. V lost 6 bases and J lost 0; bases outside the gene matches: 8. The V gene's germline CDR1 is MNHNY and CDR2 SVGAGI (reference sequence). The CDR3 DNA sequence: TGTGCCAGCAGCCCCGAGGGACAGTACTCTGGAAACACCATATATTTT. Protein product: CASSPEGQYSGNTIYF.

The rearrangement joins TRBV6-5 to TRBJ1-2, with D perhaps matching TRBD1 (5 bases). Germline CDR1 reads MNHEY; CDR2 reads SVGAGI. The CDR3 runs 13 residues. Trimming took 4 bases from V and 3 from J, leaving 9 bases between them. DNA for the CDR3: TGTGCCAGCAGTTTAGACAGAGACTATGGCTACACCTTC. Encoded protein: CASSLDRDYGYTF.

V and J are TRBV9 and TRBJ2-1; no clear D. Trimming shortened V by 0 bases and J by 1 base, and 11 bases separated the two germline ends. The CDR3 length is 16 residues. The germline V gene has CDR1 SGDLS and CDR2 YYNGEE. CDR3 sequence: CASSVGIGGSYNEQFF. The DNA for the CDR3 is TGTGCCAGCAGCGTAGGTATTGGCGGATCCTACAATGAGCAGTTCTTC.

The chain carries TRBV6-4 and TRBJ2-5; TRBD1 is a possible D gene (5 bases). Trimming stripped 2 bases from V and 4 bases from J, with 8 bases between. Germline assignment: CDR1 MRHNA and CDR2 SNTAGT. The CDR3 is 13 amino acids. The CDR3 region is CASSDGQGETQYF. The CDR3 coding sequence is TGTGCCAGCAGTGACGGGCAGGGAGAGACCCAGTACTTC.

This clone was seen more than once but under ten times. The chain carries TRBV7-3 and TRBJ1-2, with D perhaps TRBD1 (6 bases). The CDR3 covers 14 residues. V was pared by 0 bases and J by 7 bases, with 12 bases between. Germline-derived CDR1 and CDR2 are SGHTA and FQGTGA. CDR3 sequence: CASSLTAQGSGYTF. CDR3 sequence (DNA): TGTGCCAGCAGCTTAACTGCACAGGGTAGTGGCTACACCTTC.